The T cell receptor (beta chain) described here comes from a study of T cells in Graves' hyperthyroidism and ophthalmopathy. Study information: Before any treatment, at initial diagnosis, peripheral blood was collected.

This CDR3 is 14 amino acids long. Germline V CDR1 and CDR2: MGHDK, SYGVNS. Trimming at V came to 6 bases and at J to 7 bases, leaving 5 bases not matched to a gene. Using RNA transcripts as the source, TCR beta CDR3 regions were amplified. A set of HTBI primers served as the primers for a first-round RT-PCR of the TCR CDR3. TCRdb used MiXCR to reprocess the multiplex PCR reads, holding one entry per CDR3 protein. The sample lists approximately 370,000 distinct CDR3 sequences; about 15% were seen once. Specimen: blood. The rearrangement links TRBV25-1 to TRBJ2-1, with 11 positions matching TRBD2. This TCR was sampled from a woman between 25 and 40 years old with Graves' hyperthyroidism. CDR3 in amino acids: CASRLTSGTNEQFF. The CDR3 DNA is TGTGCCAGCAGGTTGACTAGCGGGACTAATGAGCAGTTCTTC.